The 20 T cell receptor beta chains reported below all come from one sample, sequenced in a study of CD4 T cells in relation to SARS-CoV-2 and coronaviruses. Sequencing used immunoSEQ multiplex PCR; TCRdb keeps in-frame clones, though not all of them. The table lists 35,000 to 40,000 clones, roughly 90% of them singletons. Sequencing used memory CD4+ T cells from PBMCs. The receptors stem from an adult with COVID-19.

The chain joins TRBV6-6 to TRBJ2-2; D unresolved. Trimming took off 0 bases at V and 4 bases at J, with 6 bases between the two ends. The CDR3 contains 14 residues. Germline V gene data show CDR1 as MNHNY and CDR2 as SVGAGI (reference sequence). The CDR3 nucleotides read TGTGCCAGCAGTTACTCTCCCTCCACCGGGGAGCTGTTTTTT. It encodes CASSYSPSTGELFF.

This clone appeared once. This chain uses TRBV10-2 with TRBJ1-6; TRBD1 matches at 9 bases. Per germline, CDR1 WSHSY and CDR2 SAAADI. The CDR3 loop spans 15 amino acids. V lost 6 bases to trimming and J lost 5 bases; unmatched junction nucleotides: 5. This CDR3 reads CASREQGADNSPLHF. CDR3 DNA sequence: TGCGCCAGCAGGGAACAGGGGGCGGATAATTCACCCCTCCACTTT.

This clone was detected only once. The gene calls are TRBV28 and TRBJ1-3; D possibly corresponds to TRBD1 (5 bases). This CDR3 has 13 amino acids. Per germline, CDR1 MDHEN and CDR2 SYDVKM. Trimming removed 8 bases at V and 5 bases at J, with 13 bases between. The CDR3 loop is CASWGSRRNTIYF. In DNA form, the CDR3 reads TGTGCCAGCTGGGGCAGCAGGAGAAACACCATATATTTT.

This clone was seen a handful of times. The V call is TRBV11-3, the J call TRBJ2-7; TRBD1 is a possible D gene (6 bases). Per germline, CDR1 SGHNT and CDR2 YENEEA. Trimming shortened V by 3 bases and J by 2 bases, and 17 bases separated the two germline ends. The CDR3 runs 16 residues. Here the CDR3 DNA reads TGTGCCAGCAGCTTGGGCTCTAGGACAGAAACCTACGAGCAGTACTTC. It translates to CASSLGSRTETYEQYF. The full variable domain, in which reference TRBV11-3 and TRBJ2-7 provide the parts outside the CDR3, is EAGVVQSPRYKIIEKKQPVAFWCNPISGHNTLYWYLQNLGQGPELLIRYENEEAVDDSQLPKDRFSAERLKGVDSTLKIQPAELGDSAVYLCASSLGSRTETYEQYFGPGTRLTVT.

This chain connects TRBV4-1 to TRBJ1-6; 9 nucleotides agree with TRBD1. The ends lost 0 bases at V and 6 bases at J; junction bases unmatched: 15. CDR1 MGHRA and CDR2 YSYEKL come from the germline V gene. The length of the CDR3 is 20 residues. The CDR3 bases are TGCGCCAGCAGCCAAGAAGATAGACAGGGGGGGAGTCAATTTAATTCACCCCTCCACTTT. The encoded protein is CASSQEDRQGGSQFNSPLHF.

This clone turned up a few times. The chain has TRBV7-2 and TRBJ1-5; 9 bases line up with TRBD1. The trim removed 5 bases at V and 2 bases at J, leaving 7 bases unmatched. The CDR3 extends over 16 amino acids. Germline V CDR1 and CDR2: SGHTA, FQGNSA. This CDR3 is CASSQGTGFGNQPQHF. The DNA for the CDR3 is TGTGCCAGCAGCCAAGGGACAGGGTTCGGCAATCAGCCCCAGCATTTT.

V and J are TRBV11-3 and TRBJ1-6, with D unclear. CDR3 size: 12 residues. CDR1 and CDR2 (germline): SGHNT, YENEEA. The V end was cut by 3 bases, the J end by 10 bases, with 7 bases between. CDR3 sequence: CASSFSNSPLHF. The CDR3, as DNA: TGTGCCAGCAGCTTTAGTAACTCACCCCTCCACTTT.

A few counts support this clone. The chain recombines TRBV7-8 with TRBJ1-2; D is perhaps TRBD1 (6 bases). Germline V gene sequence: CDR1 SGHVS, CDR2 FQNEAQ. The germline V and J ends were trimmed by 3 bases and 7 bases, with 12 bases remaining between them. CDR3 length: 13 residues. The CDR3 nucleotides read TGTGCCAGCAGCTTGGGGGCTGGATCTGGCTACACCTTC. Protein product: CASSLGAGSGYTF.

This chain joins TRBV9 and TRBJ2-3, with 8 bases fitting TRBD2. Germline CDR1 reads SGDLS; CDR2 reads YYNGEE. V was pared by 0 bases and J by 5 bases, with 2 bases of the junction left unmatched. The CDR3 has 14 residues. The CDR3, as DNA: TGTGCCAGCAGCGTAGTCGGGGGGGGAGATACGCAGTATTTT. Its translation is CASSVVGGGDTQYF.

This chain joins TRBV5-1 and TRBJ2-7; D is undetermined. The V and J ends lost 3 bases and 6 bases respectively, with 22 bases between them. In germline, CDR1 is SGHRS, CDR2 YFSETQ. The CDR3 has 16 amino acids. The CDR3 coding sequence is TGCGCCAGCAGCTCCAGCTCGGGTATAAGGTTCCGCGAGCAGTACTTC. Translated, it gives CASSSSSGIRFREQYF. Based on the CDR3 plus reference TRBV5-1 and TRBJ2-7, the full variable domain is KAGVTQTPRYLIKTRGQQVTLSCSPISGHRSVSWYQQTPGQGLQFLFEYFSETQRNKGNFPGRFSGRQFSNSRSEMNVSTLELGDSALYLCASSSSSGIRFREQYFGPGTRLTVT.

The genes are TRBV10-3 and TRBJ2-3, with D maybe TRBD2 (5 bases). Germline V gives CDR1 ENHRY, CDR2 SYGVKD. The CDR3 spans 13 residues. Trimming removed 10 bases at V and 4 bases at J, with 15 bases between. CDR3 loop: CATRREPADTQYF. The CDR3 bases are TGTGCCACCCGCCGGGAACCCGCAGATACGCAGTATTTT.

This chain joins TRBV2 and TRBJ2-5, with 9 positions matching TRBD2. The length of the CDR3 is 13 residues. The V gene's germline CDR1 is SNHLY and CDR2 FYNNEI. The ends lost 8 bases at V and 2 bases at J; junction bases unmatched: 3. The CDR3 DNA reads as TGTGCCAGCCTAGCGGGGTTACAAGAGACCCAGTACTTC. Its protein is CASLAGLQETQYF.

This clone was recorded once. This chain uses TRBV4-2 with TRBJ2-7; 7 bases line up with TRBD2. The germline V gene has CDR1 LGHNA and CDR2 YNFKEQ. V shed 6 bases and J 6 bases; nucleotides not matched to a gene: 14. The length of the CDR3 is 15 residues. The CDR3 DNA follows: TGTGCCAGCAGAACAAGTGCGGGGGAGGGGAGCGAGCAGTACTTC. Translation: CASRTSAGEGSEQYF.

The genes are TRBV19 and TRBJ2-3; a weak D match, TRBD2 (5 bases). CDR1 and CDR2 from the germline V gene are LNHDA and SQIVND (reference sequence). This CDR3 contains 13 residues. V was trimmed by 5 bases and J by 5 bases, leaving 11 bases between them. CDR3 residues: CASSRGRIDTQYF. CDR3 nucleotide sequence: TGTGCCAGTAGTCGAGGGAGAATAGATACGCAGTATTTT.

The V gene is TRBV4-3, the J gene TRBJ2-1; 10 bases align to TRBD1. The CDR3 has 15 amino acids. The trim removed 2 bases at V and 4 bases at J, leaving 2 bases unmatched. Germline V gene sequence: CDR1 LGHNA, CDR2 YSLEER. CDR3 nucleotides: TGCGCCAGCAGCCAACCGGGACAGGGGTACAATGAGCAGTTCTTC. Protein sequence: CASSQPGQGYNEQFF.

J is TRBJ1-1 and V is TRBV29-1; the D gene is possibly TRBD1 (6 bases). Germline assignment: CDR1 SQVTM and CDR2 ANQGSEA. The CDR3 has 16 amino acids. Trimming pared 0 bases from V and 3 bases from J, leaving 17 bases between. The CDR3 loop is CSVEDLRGPGDTEAFF. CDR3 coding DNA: TGCAGCGTTGAAGATCTGCGGGGGCCTGGGGACACTGAAGCTTTCTTT.

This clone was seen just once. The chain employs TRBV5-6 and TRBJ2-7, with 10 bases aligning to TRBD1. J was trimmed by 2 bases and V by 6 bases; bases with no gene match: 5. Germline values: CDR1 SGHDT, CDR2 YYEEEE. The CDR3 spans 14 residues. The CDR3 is CASIAGQGTYEQYF. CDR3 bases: TGTGCCAGCATCGCGGGACAGGGGACCTACGAGCAGTACTTC.

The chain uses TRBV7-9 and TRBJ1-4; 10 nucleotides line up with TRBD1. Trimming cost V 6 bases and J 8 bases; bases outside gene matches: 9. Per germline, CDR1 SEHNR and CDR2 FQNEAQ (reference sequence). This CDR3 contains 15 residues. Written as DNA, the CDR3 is TGTGCCAGCAGACAAACAGGGACAGGGGAAGAAAAACTGTTTTTT. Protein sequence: CASRQTGTGEEKLFF.

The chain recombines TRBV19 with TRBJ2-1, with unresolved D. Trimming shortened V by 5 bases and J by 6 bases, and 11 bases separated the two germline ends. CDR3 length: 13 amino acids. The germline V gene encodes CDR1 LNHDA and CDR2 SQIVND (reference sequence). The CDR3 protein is CASSPRPLNEQFF. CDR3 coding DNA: TGTGCCAGTAGTCCAAGACCGCTCAATGAGCAGTTCTTC.

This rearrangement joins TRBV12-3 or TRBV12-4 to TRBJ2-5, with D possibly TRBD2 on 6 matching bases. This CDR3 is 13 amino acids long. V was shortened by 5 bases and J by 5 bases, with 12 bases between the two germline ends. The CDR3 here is CASSILGGETQYF. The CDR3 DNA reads TGTGCCAGCAGTATACTAGGAGGGGAGACCCAGTACTTC.